Sequencing of this TCR beta chain was carried out in a study of cytomegalovirus exposure and HLA in healthy donors. The PCR contained 60 Vbeta and 13 Jbeta primers. The method was immunoSEQ multiplex PCR; TCRdb's version includes in-frame clones alone and lacks a portion of them. The sample shows 150,000 to 200,000 clones, about 76% of them seen only once. CDR3 length: 11 residues. The V gene's germline CDR1 is ENHRY and CDR2 SYGVKD. The V and J ends lost 6 bases and 5 bases respectively, with 7 bases between them. V is TRBV10-3 and J is TRBJ1-1; D perhaps matches TRBD1 (5 bases). This receptor was obtained from a woman between 40 and 55 years old in good health and CMV-seropositive. Sequencing was done on a sample of PBMCs. The CDR3 protein is CAISGGTEAFF. The CDR3 DNA is TGTGCCATCAGCGGGGGGACTGAAGCTTTCTTT.